The next 31 T cell receptor beta chains were all read from a single sample in a study of long-term antiretroviral therapy in people with HIV. Version v3.0 of the immunoSEQ assay was performed at survey level. TCRdb's copy holds only in-frame clones and misses some; the assay was immunoSEQ multiplex PCR. The sample carries 31,000 or so clones, roughly nine tenths recorded once. The source was unsorted PBMCs, collected approximately 5 years before starting antiretroviral therapy. These receptors originate from a man between 50 and 59 years old with HIV.

V and J are TRBV7-2 and TRBJ2-7, with a possible D match to TRBD1 (5 bases). Germline V gene sequence: CDR1 SGHTA, CDR2 FQGNSA. The CDR3 loop spans 13 amino acids. Trimming took 5 bases from V and 6 from J, leaving 14 bases between them. CDR3 in DNA: TGTGCCAGCAGCCTGACAGTTAAGGGCGAGCAGTACTTC. This encodes CASSLTVKGEQYF. Looking up the rest from reference TRBV7-2 and TRBJ2-7 gives the full variable domain: GAGVSQSPSNKVTEKGKDVELRCDPISGHTALYWYRQSLGQGLEFLIYFQGNSAPDKSGLPSDRFSAERTGGSVSTLTIQRTQQEDSAVYLCASSLTVKGEQYFGPGTRLTVT.

The CDR3 DNA reads TGCGCCAGCAGCTCTGACTCGGCTTTGGCGGGAGGGAGTTGGAATGAGCAGTTCTTC. It yields the protein CASSSDSALAGGSWNEQFF. V gene TRBV5-1 combines with J gene TRBJ2-1; 9 bases agree with TRBD2. The germline CDR1 and CDR2 sequences are SGHRS and YFSETQ. J lost 7 bases, V lost 3 bases, and 20 bases had no gene match. This CDR3 comprises 19 residues.

The chain joins TRBV7-3 to TRBJ2-7; no reliable D call. V lost 5 bases and J 2 bases, leaving 16 bases between the germline ends. The germline V gene has CDR1 SGHTA and CDR2 FQGTGA. This CDR3 comprises 15 residues. As DNA, the CDR3 is TGTGCCAGCAGCCCCCAACCCTCGTCTCCCTACGAGCAGTACTTC. It yields the protein CASSPQPSSPYEQYF.

This sequence joins TRBV5-1 and TRBJ2-1; tentatively, D is TRBD1 or TRBD2 (5 bases each). V lost 0 bases to trimming and J lost 8 bases, with 15 bases between them. The germline gives CDR1 SGHRS, CDR2 YFSETQ. The CDR3 has 15 residues. CDR3 protein: CASSLGRGSFDEQFF. The DNA for the CDR3 is TGCGCCAGCAGCTTGGGCCGGGGCAGCTTCGATGAGCAGTTCTTC.

The chain recombines TRBV18 with TRBJ2-3; D gene unclear. Trimming took 0 bases from V and 8 from J, leaving 9 bases between them. Germline CDR1 and CDR2: KGHSH and LQKENI. This CDR3 has 13 amino acids. This CDR3 reads CASSPPNLGTQYF. The CDR3 DNA follows: TGTGCCAGCTCACCACCTAACCTCGGTACGCAGTATTTT.

The V gene is TRBV30, the J gene TRBJ2-2, with 7 bases identical to TRBD2. The CDR3 is 15 residues long. The ends lost 2 bases at V and 4 bases at J; junction bases unmatched: 7. Germline V gives CDR1 GTSNPN, CDR2 SVGIG (reference sequence). The CDR3 sequence: CAWSRTGGGTGELFF. The CDR3 nucleotides read TGTGCCTGGAGTAGGACGGGGGGAGGCACCGGGGAGCTGTTTTTT. Full variable domain (missing parts from reference TRBV30 and TRBJ2-2): SQTIHQWPATLVQPVGSPLSLECTVEGTSNPNLYWYRQAAGRGLQLLFYSVGIGQISSEVPQNLSASRPQDRQFILSSKKLLLSDSGFYLCAWSRTGGGTGELFFGEGSRLTVL.

The V and J genes are TRBV18 and TRBJ2-7; TRBD1 agrees at 8 bases. Germline CDR1 and CDR2: KGHSH and LQKENI. The CDR3 has 14 amino acids. Losses at the gene ends were 3 bases for V and 1 base for J; bases not matched to a gene: 2. The CDR3 DNA is TGTGCCAGCTCACCCGGGACAGGATCCTACGAGCAGTACTTC. This codes for CASSPGTGSYEQYF. Looking up the rest from reference TRBV18 and TRBJ2-7 gives the full variable domain: NAGVMQNPRHLVRRRGQEARLRCSPMKGHSHVYWYRQLPEEGLKFMVYLQKENIIDESGMPKERFSAEFPKEGPSILRIQQVVRGDSAAYFCASSPGTGSYEQYFGPGTRLTVT.

The chain is built from TRBV7-2 and TRBJ2-5; 9 nucleotides match TRBD2. The CDR3 runs to 16 residues. Germline CDR1 is SGHTA and CDR2 is FQGNSA. V gave up 3 bases and J gave up 4 bases; unmatched junction bases: 9. CDR3 loop: CASSFRLADGGETQYF. The CDR3 bases are TGTGCCAGCAGCTTTAGACTAGCGGATGGGGGAGAGACCCAGTACTTC.

This clone was recorded a few times. This sequence joins TRBV18 and TRBJ1-3; D gene unclear. The V end was cut by 5 bases, the J end by 4 bases, with 9 bases between. There are 13 residues in the CDR3. Germline V CDR1 and CDR2: KGHSH, LQKENI. The CDR3: CASSDGTGNTIYF. The CDR3 DNA sequence: TGTGCCAGCTCAGACGGAACAGGAAACACCATATATTTT.

The chain employs TRBV7-2 and TRBJ1-1, with D unclear. CDR1 SGHTA and CDR2 FQGNSA come from the germline V gene. The CDR3 is 13 residues long. The germline V and J ends were trimmed by 10 bases and 1 base, with 13 bases remaining between them. CDR3 sequence: CATSGQPNTEAFF. CDR3 DNA sequence: TGTGCCACCTCCGGGCAGCCGAACACTGAAGCTTTCTTT.

This chain uses TRBV5-5 with TRBJ2-7; maybe TRBD2 (5 bases). V lost 1 base, J lost 3 bases, and 11 bases lay in between. This CDR3 has 14 amino acids. Germline CDR1 and CDR2: SGHKS and YYEKEE (reference sequence). The CDR3 spells CASSLLVEGYEQYF. The CDR3 DNA follows: TGTGCCAGCAGCTTGCTCGTCGAGGGCTACGAGCAGTACTTC.

The V call is TRBV15, the J call TRBJ1-4; TRBD1 matches 8 bases. Trimming cost V 0 bases and J 8 bases; bases outside gene matches: 8. Per germline, CDR1 LNHNV and CDR2 YYDKDF (reference sequence). The CDR3 is 16 amino acids. The CDR3 loop reads CATSRDPQGAREKLFF. CDR3 DNA sequence: TGTGCCACCAGCAGAGACCCTCAGGGGGCCCGGGAAAAACTGTTTTTT.

This clone was detected only once. V and J are TRBV2 and TRBJ2-5, with a tentative D call TRBD1 (6 bases). Trimming pared 6 bases from V and 6 bases from J, leaving 17 bases between. The V gene's germline CDR1 is SNHLY and CDR2 FYNNEI. This CDR3 spans 14 amino acids. The CDR3, as DNA: TGTGCCAGCAGGAGCCGCTCAGGGGTGCAGACCCAGTACTTC. The encoded protein is CASRSRSGVQTQYF.

The chain links TRBV11-3 to TRBJ1-2, with D hard to call. V lost 7 bases, J lost 3 bases, and 21 bases lay in between. The CDR3 runs 16 residues. Per the germline V gene, CDR1 is SGHNT and CDR2 is YENEEA. DNA for the CDR3: TGTGCCAGCACCCAGCTTCTTCGGGTCGGACACTATGGCTACACCTTC. This sequence encodes CASTQLLRVGHYGYTF.

The chain combines TRBV5-1 with TRBJ2-3, with unresolved D. This CDR3 spans 14 amino acids. Germline V lookup: CDR1 SGHRS, CDR2 YFSETQ. V was clipped by 2 bases and J by 1 base, with 8 bases between them. CDR3 in amino acids: CASSFQPRTDTQYF. CDR3 in DNA: TGCGCCAGCAGCTTTCAGCCTCGCACAGATACGCAGTATTTT.

The chain links TRBV18 to TRBJ2-7; TRBD2 agrees at 8 bases. The CDR3 extends over 15 amino acids. Losses at the gene ends were 3 bases for V and 1 base for J; bases not matched to a gene: 5. From germline, CDR1 is KGHSH and CDR2 LQKENI. CDR3 in amino acids: CASSPGTSGSYEQYF. The CDR3 DNA reads TGTGCCAGCTCACCCGGTACTAGCGGATCCTACGAGCAGTACTTC.

V is TRBV25-1 and J is TRBJ1-4; D unresolved. The ends were cut back, 4 bases at V and 3 bases at J, with 12 bases in the middle. This CDR3 has 15 amino acids. CDR1 is MGHDK and CDR2 is SYGVNS in the germline V gene. The CDR3 reads CASSGAAAANEKLFF. DNA of the CDR3: TGTGCCAGCAGTGGTGCCGCCGCGGCTAATGAAAAACTGTTTTTT.

The chain combines TRBV6-4 with TRBJ2-2; TRBD2 agrees at 11 bases. Losses at the gene ends were 11 bases for V and 3 bases for J; bases not matched to a gene: 14. Germline V CDR1 and CDR2: MRHNA, SNTAGT. The CDR3 is 17 amino acids. The CDR3 protein is CASPWETSGEHTGELFF. In nucleotides, the CDR3 is TGTGCCTCCCCGTGGGAGACTAGCGGGGAACACACCGGGGAGCTGTTTTTT.

The chain joins TRBV11-2 to TRBJ2-7; 16 nucleotides agree with TRBD2. The V gene's germline CDR1 is SGHAT and CDR2 FQNNGV. CDR3 length equals 16 residues. Trimming cost V 8 bases and J 1 base; bases outside gene matches: 5. CDR3 in amino acids: CASGTSGRARSYEQYF. In DNA form, the CDR3 reads TGTGCCAGCGGGACTAGCGGGAGGGCAAGGTCCTACGAGCAGTACTTC.

The gene calls are TRBV7-2 and TRBJ2-7, with D possibly being TRBD2 (5 bases). Trimming stripped 5 bases from V and 2 bases from J, with 13 bases between. CDR1 is SGHTA, CDR2 FQGNSA, per germline. This CDR3 comprises 14 residues. CDR3 sequence (DNA): TGTGCCAGCAGCCTAGACTACTATGCCTACGAGCAGTACTTC. Its translation: CASSLDYYAYEQYF.

The V call is TRBV5-1, the J call TRBJ2-3; the match to TRBD2 covers 9 bases. This CDR3 spans 16 amino acids. Germline V gene data show CDR1 as SGHRS and CDR2 as YFSETQ. Losses at the gene ends were 0 bases for V and 6 bases for J; bases not matched to a gene: 8. The CDR3 DNA sequence: TGCGCCAGCAGCTTGGAAGCGGGAGGAAGTATGGATACGCAGTATTTT. It codes for CASSLEAGGSMDTQYF.

This chain links TRBV5-1 with TRBJ2-7, with TRBD2 matching over 12 bases. Germline values: CDR1 SGHRS, CDR2 YFSETQ. The CDR3 is 16 amino acids. With V trimmed by 4 bases and J by 4 bases, 9 bases remained unmatched. CDR3 nucleotides: TGCGCCAGCAGCCTCCCTCTAGCGGGAGGGCAATACGAGCAGTACTTC. Residues: CASSLPLAGGQYEQYF.

This clone was recorded only once. V usage is TRBV7-2 and J usage is TRBJ2-7; D is uncertain. Trimming took off 5 bases at V and 2 bases at J, with 10 bases between the two ends. CDR3 length: 13 amino acids. Germline values: CDR1 SGHTA, CDR2 FQGNSA. The CDR3 sequence is CASSAQRTYEQYF. The CDR3 DNA reads as TGTGCCAGCAGCGCCCAGAGGACCTACGAGCAGTACTTC.

The rearrangement uses TRBV10-3 and TRBJ1-1; no clear D gene. V shed 4 bases and J shed 1 base, with 4 bases lying between them. The CDR3 totals 12 residues. In germline, CDR1 is ENHRY, CDR2 SYGVKD. The CDR3 coding sequence is TGTGCCATCAGTGGGGGGAACACTGAAGCTTTCTTT. Protein: CAISGGNTEAFF.

This chain joins TRBV18 and TRBJ2-7, with a possible D match to TRBD2 (5 bases). The CDR3 is 16 amino acids. V shed 2 bases and J shed 1 base, with 15 bases lying between them. Germline lookup yields CDR1 KGHSH and CDR2 LQKENI. The CDR3 here is CASSPTPADGSYEQYF. Written as DNA, the CDR3 is TGTGCCAGCTCACCAACGCCAGCGGACGGGTCCTACGAGCAGTACTTC.

The chain carries TRBV25-1 and TRBJ2-5; TRBD2 agrees at 11 bases. The CDR3 covers 16 residues. CDR1 and CDR2 (germline): MGHDK, SYGVNS. The V and J ends lost 3 bases and 4 bases, in that order; junction bases with no gene match: 7. In nucleotides, the CDR3 is TGTGCCAGCAGTGACTGGGGAGGGACTAGCGGAGAGACCCAGTACTTC. This sequence encodes CASSDWGGTSGETQYF.

The gene calls are TRBV10-3 and TRBJ1-5; D may be TRBD1 (5 bases). CDR1 is ENHRY, CDR2 SYGVKD, per germline. V shed 3 bases and J shed 5 bases, with 8 bases lying between them. The CDR3 is 13 amino acids. CDR3 sequence: CAISEQVDQPQHF. CDR3 nucleotides: TGTGCCATCAGTGAACAGGTGGATCAGCCCCAGCATTTT.

V gene TRBV5-4 combines with J gene TRBJ2-1; tentatively, D is TRBD1 (5 bases). CDR1 and CDR2 (germline): SGHNT, YYREEE (reference sequence). The CDR3 runs 15 residues. V dropped 4 bases and J dropped 6 bases, with 17 bases sitting between them. CDR3 nucleotide sequence: TGTGCCAGCAGCCCCGTCGCAGGGAATAGCAATGAGCAGTTCTTC. This gives the protein CASSPVAGNSNEQFF.

The rearrangement uses TRBV27 and TRBJ1-2, with 8 bases fitting TRBD1. The V segment lost 2 bases and the J segment 3 bases; nucleotides outside the gene matches: 2. The germline V gene has CDR1 MNHEY and CDR2 SMNVEV (reference sequence). The CDR3 runs to 14 residues. The CDR3 is CASSLQGAHYGYTF. In DNA, the CDR3 is TGTGCCAGCAGTTTACAGGGGGCCCACTATGGCTACACCTTC.

This clone has just a few counts. This chain links TRBV19 with TRBJ2-3, with no clear D. The CDR3 runs 14 residues. Germline assignment: CDR1 LNHDA and CDR2 SQIVND (reference sequence). Trimming stripped 10 bases from V and 1 base from J, with 15 bases between. Here the CDR3 reads CATSVGFRTDTQYF. Written as DNA, the CDR3 is TGTGCCACGTCTGTGGGGTTTCGCACAGATACGCAGTATTTT. The full variable domain, rest sourced from reference TRBV19 and TRBJ2-3, is DGGITQSPKYLFRKEGQNVTLSCEQNLNHDAMYWYRQDPGQGLRLIYYSQIVNDFQKGDIAEGYSVSREKKESFPLTVTSAQKNPTAFYLCATSVGFRTDTQYFGPGTRLTVL.

V usage is TRBV2 and J usage is TRBJ2-1; D is possibly TRBD1 or TRBD2 (7 bases each). The ends were cut back, 7 bases at V and 4 bases at J, with 20 bases in the middle. The CDR3 loop spans 16 amino acids. Germline V gene data show CDR1 as SNHLY and CDR2 as FYNNEI. CDR3 sequence (DNA): TGTGCCAGCATTCCGGGGGGCAGGGGGGATTACAATGAGCAGTTCTTC. This gives the protein CASIPGGRGDYNEQFF.